This is a list of T cell receptor beta chains from one sample in a study of T cells after yellow fever vaccination. Via MiXCR, TCRdb re-called the 5' RACE reads, giving one row per CDR3 protein. The data show approximately 300,000 distinct CDR3 sequences, with about 10% seen just once and 3% to 4% held by the top ten. The sample in question was CD4+ T cells sorted from PBMCs, obtained 45 days after the yellow fever booster vaccination. The receptors here all came from a man younger than 35 who received the YFV17D yellow fever vaccine. Each CDR3 is given with its conserved first and last residue. Each record gives: V gene, D gene, J gene, clone size, CDR3 protein, CDR3 DNA. The D gene is left open where the match is weak. Clone size is shown for a subset of rows, as once, few, many or a class of expanded clone.

v_gene: TRBV9
d_gene: NA
j_gene: TRBJ1-6
abundance: few
CDR3aa: CASSVGGDRNSPLHF
CDR3nt: TGTGCCAGCAGCGTAGGTGGGGACCGTAATTCACCCCTCCACTTT

v_gene: TRBV25-1
d_gene: NA
j_gene: TRBJ1-1
abundance: few
CDR3aa: CASGQLGNTEAFF
CDR3nt: TGTGCCAGCGGCCAACTTGGGAACACTGAAGCTTTCTTT

v_gene: TRBV7-3
d_gene: NA
j_gene: TRBJ2-3
abundance: NA
CDR3aa: CASSTTGLTDTQYF
CDR3nt: TGTGCCAGCAGCACAACGGGGCTCACAGATACGCAGTATTTT

v_gene: TRBV13
d_gene: TRBD1
j_gene: TRBJ2-5
abundance: NA
CDR3aa: CASSGTEKGETQYF
CDR3nt: TGTGCCAGCAGCGGGACAGAGAAAGGGGAGACCCAGTACTTC

v_gene: TRBV7-2
d_gene: NA
j_gene: TRBJ2-7
abundance: few
CDR3aa: CASSNRQVSYEQYF
CDR3nt: TGTGCCAGCAGCAACCGACAGGTCTCCTACGAGCAGTACTTC

v_gene: TRBV11-1
d_gene: TRBD1
j_gene: TRBJ2-7
abundance: many
CDR3aa: CASRRSDRGLYEQYF
CDR3nt: TGTGCCAGCAGGCGGTCGGACAGGGGCCTCTACGAGCAGTACTTC

v_gene: TRBV20-1
d_gene: NA
j_gene: TRBJ1-2
abundance: NA
CDR3aa: CSATDRKGYTF
CDR3nt: TGCAGTGCTACAGACAGAAAAGGCTACACCTTC

v_gene: TRBV20-1
d_gene: TRBD2
j_gene: TRBJ2-4
abundance: few
CDR3aa: CSARDLAGVDIQYF
CDR3nt: TGCAGTGCTAGAGACCTAGCGGGGGTAGACATTCAGTACTTC

v_gene: TRBV7-6
d_gene: TRBD2
j_gene: TRBJ2-1
abundance: NA
CDR3aa: CASSSRLAGGDNEQFF
CDR3nt: TGTGCCAGCAGCTCTCGACTAGCGGGCGGGGACAATGAGCAGTTCTTC

v_gene: TRBV12-5
d_gene: NA
j_gene: TRBJ1-2
abundance: few
CDR3aa: CASGLESGTPTF
CDR3nt: TGTGCTAGTGGTTTGGAGTCCGGGACCCCGACCTTC

v_gene: TRBV7-2
d_gene: NA
j_gene: TRBJ2-3
abundance: many
CDR3aa: CASSLMTDTQYF
CDR3nt: TGTGCCAGCAGCTTAATGACAGATACGCAGTATTTT

v_gene: TRBV19
d_gene: NA
j_gene: TRBJ2-5
abundance: many
CDR3aa: CASIGKTQETQYF
CDR3nt: TGTGCCAGTATCGGGAAAACACAAGAGACCCAGTACTTC

v_gene: TRBV4-2
d_gene: TRBD1
j_gene: TRBJ1-5
abundance: few
CDR3aa: CASSATRGGNQPQHF
CDR3nt: TGTGCCAGCAGCGCTACCAGGGGGGGGAATCAGCCCCAGCATTTT

v_gene: TRBV7-9
d_gene: TRBD2
j_gene: TRBJ2-1
abundance: NA
CDR3aa: CASRGGGGTYNEQFF
CDR3nt: TGTGCCAGCCGGGGAGGCGGGGGTACCTACAATGAGCAGTTCTTC

v_gene: TRBV24-1
d_gene: TRBD2
j_gene: TRBJ2-1
abundance: few
CDR3aa: CATSDSGTSGGNEQFF
CDR3nt: TGTGCCACCAGTGATTCCGGGACTAGCGGGGGAAATGAGCAGTTCTTC

v_gene: TRBV10-3
d_gene: NA
j_gene: TRBJ1-2
abundance: few
CDR3aa: CAISTGPPGGYTF
CDR3nt: TGTGCCATCAGTACGGGCCCTCCGGGTGGCTACACCTTC

v_gene: TRBV20-1
d_gene: TRBD1
j_gene: TRBJ1-5
abundance: few
CDR3aa: CSAINRDRGLGQPQHF
CDR3nt: TGCAGTGCTATAAACCGGGACAGGGGTTTGGGACAGCCCCAGCATTTT

v_gene: TRBV14
d_gene: NA
j_gene: TRBJ1-6
abundance: few
CDR3aa: CASSQEPGLDSPLHF
CDR3nt: TGTGCCAGCAGCCAAGAGCCCGGCTTGGATTCACCCCTCCACTTT

v_gene: TRBV5-1
d_gene: NA
j_gene: TRBJ2-2
abundance: NA
CDR3aa: CASSLAVTPGAGELFF
CDR3nt: TGCGCCAGCAGCTTGGCAGTAACTCCAGGCGCCGGGGAGCTGTTTTTT

v_gene: TRBV7-9
d_gene: NA
j_gene: TRBJ1-2
abundance: NA
CDR3aa: CASGLGLYGYTF
CDR3nt: TGTGCCAGCGGACTCGGACTCTATGGCTACACCTTC

v_gene: TRBV6-4
d_gene: NA
j_gene: TRBJ2-7
abundance: many
CDR3aa: CASSEGQNYEQYF
CDR3nt: TGTGCCAGCAGTGAAGGCCAGAACTACGAGCAGTACTTC

v_gene: TRBV25-1
d_gene: TRBD1
j_gene: TRBJ2-5
abundance: many
CDR3aa: CASSEFRGQETQYF
CDR3nt: TGTGCCAGCAGTGAATTCAGGGGGCAAGAGACCCAGTACTTC

v_gene: TRBV2
d_gene: NA
j_gene: TRBJ1-2
abundance: NA
CDR3aa: CASTGGGYGYTF
CDR3nt: TGTGCCAGCACCGGGGGCGGGTATGGCTACACCTTC

v_gene: TRBV5-1
d_gene: NA
j_gene: TRBJ1-1
abundance: NA
CDR3aa: CASSVQGGATEAFF
CDR3nt: TGCGCCAGCAGCGTTCAGGGTGGAGCCACTGAAGCTTTCTTT

v_gene: TRBV5-1
d_gene: NA
j_gene: TRBJ2-3
abundance: many
CDR3aa: CASSPAASTDTQYF
CDR3nt: TGCGCCAGCAGCCCCGCCGCTAGCACAGATACGCAGTATTTT

v_gene: TRBV11-2
d_gene: TRBD1
j_gene: TRBJ2-2
abundance: many
CDR3aa: CASSIRDRGTGELFF
CDR3nt: TGTGCCAGCAGCATCCGGGACAGGGGTACCGGGGAGCTGTTTTTT

v_gene: TRBV20-1
d_gene: NA
j_gene: TRBJ1-1
abundance: few
CDR3aa: CSARAHLNAGSWNTEAFF
CDR3nt: TGCAGTGCTAGAGCCCACCTTAATGCGGGGAGTTGGAACACTGAAGCTTTCTTT

v_gene: TRBV5-1
d_gene: NA
j_gene: TRBJ1-1
abundance: once
CDR3aa: CASRFLQGDTEAFF
CDR3nt: TGCGCCAGCAGATTCCTACAGGGAGACACTGAAGCTTTCTTT

v_gene: TRBV7-2
d_gene: NA
j_gene: TRBJ1-5
abundance: few
CDR3aa: CASSSGRADQPQHF
CDR3nt: TGTGCCAGCAGCTCCGGGAGGGCGGATCAGCCCCAGCATTTT

v_gene: TRBV7-8
d_gene: NA
j_gene: TRBJ1-1
abundance: many
CDR3aa: CASSLGIRNTEAFF
CDR3nt: TGTGCCAGCAGCTTAGGCATAAGGAACACTGAAGCTTTCTTT

v_gene: TRBV20-1
d_gene: NA
j_gene: TRBJ1-1
abundance: many
CDR3aa: CSARDRVQGNTEAFF
CDR3nt: TGCAGTGCTAGAGATAGGGTACAGGGGAACACTGAAGCTTTCTTT

v_gene: TRBV4-3
d_gene: NA
j_gene: TRBJ2-3
abundance: many
CDR3aa: CASSQARMDGRNTDTQYF
CDR3nt: TGCGCCAGCAGCCAAGCGAGAATGGACGGACGTAACACAGATACGCAGTATTTT

v_gene: TRBV29-1
d_gene: TRBD2
j_gene: TRBJ2-5
abundance: many
CDR3aa: CSVVTSGGRETQYF
CDR3nt: TGCAGCGTCGTAACTAGCGGGGGGCGGGAGACCCAGTACTTC

v_gene: TRBV5-1
d_gene: NA
j_gene: TRBJ1-6
abundance: few
CDR3aa: CASSLAGQDNSPLHF
CDR3nt: TGCGCCAGCAGCTTGGCAGGGCAGGATAATTCACCCCTCCACTTT

v_gene: TRBV2
d_gene: NA
j_gene: TRBJ2-5
abundance: NA
CDR3aa: CASSTNWGETQYF
CDR3nt: TGTGCCAGCAGCACTAATTGGGGAGAGACCCAGTACTTC

v_gene: TRBV6-1
d_gene: TRBD1
j_gene: TRBJ1-1
abundance: few
CDR3aa: CASTGTGGTEAFF
CDR3nt: TGTGCCAGCACAGGGACAGGGGGAACTGAAGCTTTCTTT

v_gene: TRBV6-2/TRBV6-3
d_gene: NA
j_gene: TRBJ1-1
abundance: NA
CDR3aa: CASSYWVLNTEAFF
CDR3nt: TGTGCCAGCAGTTACTGGGTACTGAACACTGAAGCTTTCTTT

v_gene: TRBV5-1
d_gene: TRBD1
j_gene: TRBJ1-6
abundance: NA
CDR3aa: CASSLQGARDSPLHF
CDR3nt: TGCGCCAGCAGCTTACAGGGGGCCCGGGATTCACCCCTCCACTTT

v_gene: TRBV7-8
d_gene: NA
j_gene: TRBJ2-5
abundance: NA
CDR3aa: CASSAQGMGTQYF
CDR3nt: TGTGCCAGCAGCGCACAGGGAATGGGGACCCAGTACTTC

v_gene: TRBV20-1
d_gene: NA
j_gene: TRBJ1-2
abundance: many
CDR3aa: CSARLKYGYTF
CDR3nt: TGCAGTGCTAGACTTAAATATGGCTACACCTTC

v_gene: TRBV12-3/TRBV12-4
d_gene: NA
j_gene: TRBJ2-6
abundance: NA
CDR3aa: CASSQRELGANVLTF
CDR3nt: TGTGCCAGCAGTCAGAGGGAGCTTGGGGCCAACGTCCTGACTTTC

v_gene: TRBV27
d_gene: TRBD1
j_gene: TRBJ2-2
abundance: many
CDR3aa: CASSSDRASGELFF
CDR3nt: TGTGCCAGCAGTTCCGACAGGGCTAGCGGGGAGCTGTTTTTT

v_gene: TRBV7-7
d_gene: TRBD2
j_gene: TRBJ2-5
abundance: NA
CDR3aa: CASRSHCGTGTRGPVRF
CDR3nt: TGTGCCAGCAGATCCCACTGTGGGACTGGGACTAGAGGCCCCGTGAGGTTC

v_gene: TRBV6-1
d_gene: NA
j_gene: TRBJ1-2
abundance: NA
CDR3aa: CASSERHDNYGYTF
CDR3nt: TGTGCCAGCAGTGAACGACACGATAACTATGGCTACACCTTC

v_gene: TRBV5-5
d_gene: TRBD1
j_gene: TRBJ2-7
abundance: NA
CDR3aa: CASSFTRGTTYEQYF
CDR3nt: TGTGCCAGCAGCTTTACCAGGGGGACAACCTACGAGCAGTACTTC

v_gene: TRBV24-1
d_gene: TRBD1
j_gene: TRBJ2-1
abundance: few
CDR3aa: CATSDLPDRVDEQFF
CDR3nt: TGTGCCACCAGTGATTTGCCGGACAGGGTCGATGAGCAGTTCTTC

v_gene: TRBV4-3
d_gene: TRBD2
j_gene: TRBJ2-2
abundance: few
CDR3aa: CASSQESLAGGSSGELFF
CDR3nt: TGCGCCAGCAGCCAAGAATCCCTAGCGGGGGGGAGTTCCGGGGAGCTGTTTTTT

v_gene: TRBV12-3/TRBV12-4
d_gene: NA
j_gene: TRBJ2-1
abundance: few
CDR3aa: CASRKDTPLPYNEQFF
CDR3nt: TGTGCCAGCAGGAAAGACACCCCTCTGCCATACAATGAGCAGTTCTTC

v_gene: TRBV6-2/TRBV6-3
d_gene: NA
j_gene: TRBJ1-1
abundance: few
CDR3aa: CASSYSITGWAFF
CDR3nt: TGTGCCAGCAGTTATTCCATTACAGGGTGGGCTTTCTTT

v_gene: TRBV5-1
d_gene: NA
j_gene: TRBJ2-1
abundance: many
CDR3aa: CASSLESATWHEQFF
CDR3nt: TGCGCCAGCAGCTTGGAGTCGGCCACTTGGCATGAGCAGTTCTTC

v_gene: TRBV5-1
d_gene: NA
j_gene: TRBJ2-6
abundance: few
CDR3aa: CASSLEPYGGLSAGANVLTF
CDR3nt: TGCGCCAGCAGCTTGGAACCCTACGGGGGGCTTAGCGCTGGGGCCAACGTCCTGACTTTC

v_gene: TRBV6-6
d_gene: NA
j_gene: TRBJ1-5
abundance: NA
CDR3aa: CASTDYRFNQPQHF
CDR3nt: TGTGCCAGCACCGACTACCGATTTAATCAGCCCCAGCATTTT

v_gene: TRBV6-2/TRBV6-3
d_gene: TRBD1
j_gene: TRBJ1-1
abundance: few
CDR3aa: CASRSLQGATEAFF
CDR3nt: TGTGCCAGCCGCAGCCTACAGGGGGCAACTGAAGCTTTCTTT